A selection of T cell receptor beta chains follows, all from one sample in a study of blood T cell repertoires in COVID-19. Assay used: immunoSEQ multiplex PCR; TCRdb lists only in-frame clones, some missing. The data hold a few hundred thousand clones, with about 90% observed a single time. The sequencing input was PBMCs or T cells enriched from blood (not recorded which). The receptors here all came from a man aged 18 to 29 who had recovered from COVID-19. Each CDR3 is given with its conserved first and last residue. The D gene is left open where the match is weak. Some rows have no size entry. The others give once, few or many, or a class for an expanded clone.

CDR3: CASSTKRHGGSYNEQFF; DNA: TGTGCCAGCAGCACTAAAAGACACGGGGGTTCCTACAATGAGCAGTTCTTC; J: TRBJ2-1; length: 17; D: -; size: once; V: TRBV21-1
CDR3: CASSIGDQPQHF; DNA: TGTGCCAGTAGTATCGGTGATCAGCCCCAGCATTTT; J: TRBJ1-5; length: 12; D: -; size: -; V: TRBV19
CDR3: CASSLESAGELFF; DNA: TGTGCCAGCAGCTTGGAGTCGGCCGGGGAGCTGTTTTTT; J: TRBJ2-2; length: 13; D: -; size: -; V: TRBV5-4
CDR3: CAWSIDSNYEQYF; DNA: TGTGCCTGGAGCATTGACAGTAACTACGAGCAGTACTTC; J: TRBJ2-7; length: 13; D: -; size: once; V: TRBV30
CDR3: CASSWSPDSGEQFF; DNA: TGCGCCAGCAGCTGGAGTCCGGACAGTGGTGAGCAGTTCTTC; J: TRBJ2-1; length: 14; D: -; size: -; V: TRBV5-1
CDR3: CASSPPGLRVNIQYF; DNA: TGTGCCAGCAGCCCGCCGGGACTCCGGGTAAACATTCAGTACTTC; J: TRBJ2-4; length: 15; D: -; size: -; V: TRBV3-1/TRBV3-2
CDR3: CASRPLTVEAFF; DNA: TGTGCCAGCAGGCCTCTGACAGTTGAAGCTTTCTTT; J: TRBJ1-1; length: 12; D: -; size: -; V: TRBV12-3/TRBV12-4
CDR3: CASSLAVSHGEKLFF; DNA: TGTGCCAGCAGTTTAGCGGTATCACATGGGGAAAAACTGTTTTTT; J: TRBJ1-4; length: 15; D: -; size: -; V: TRBV28
CDR3: CAISDQDRVNTEAFF; DNA: TGTGCCATCAGTGACCAGGACAGGGTGAACACTGAAGCTTTCTTT; J: TRBJ1-1; length: 15; D: TRBD1; size: -; V: TRBV10-3
CDR3: CASSLDGRLGNTIYF; DNA: TGTGCCAGCAGCTTAGATGGAAGACTTGGAAACACCATATATTTT; J: TRBJ1-3; length: 15; D: -; size: -; V: TRBV11-2
CDR3: CAISSGTDNQPQHF; DNA: TGTGCCATCAGTTCCGGGACAGACAATCAGCCCCAGCATTTT; J: TRBJ1-5; length: 14; D: TRBD1; size: -; V: TRBV10-3
CDR3: CASSNRGWQDTQYF; DNA: TGTGCCAGCAGTAACAGGGGGTGGCAGGATACGCAGTATTTT; J: TRBJ2-3; length: 14; D: TRBD1; size: -; V: TRBV6-5
CDR3: CASSLVAGNYGYTF; DNA: TGCGCCAGCAGCTTGGTTGCGGGAAACTATGGCTACACCTTC; J: TRBJ1-2; length: 14; D: -; size: once; V: TRBV5-1
CDR3: CASSLEGASIYGYTF; DNA: TGTGCCAGCAGCTTAGAGGGGGCGTCCATCTATGGCTACACCTTC; J: TRBJ1-2; length: 15; D: -; size: -; V: TRBV11-2
CDR3: CASSLASGRVPGELFF; DNA: TGCGCCAGCAGCTTGGCTTCCGGGAGAGTCCCCGGGGAGCTGTTTTTT; J: TRBJ2-2; length: 16; D: -; size: -; V: TRBV5-1
CDR3: CASSLAGGMNTEAFF; DNA: TGTGCCAGCAGCTTGGCTGGGGGCATGAACACTGAAGCTTTCTTT; J: TRBJ1-1; length: 15; D: -; size: -; V: TRBV5-5
CDR3: CASSYRTGANTEAFF; DNA: TGTGCCAGCAGCTACAGGACAGGGGCTAACACTGAAGCTTTCTTT; J: TRBJ1-1; length: 15; D: TRBD1; size: -; V: TRBV5-5
CDR3: CASSPRGVNTEAFF; DNA: TGTGCCAGTAGTCCCCGGGGGGTGAACACTGAAGCTTTCTTT; J: TRBJ1-1; length: 14; D: -; size: -; V: TRBV19
CDR3: CASRAAGGNQPQHF; DNA: TGCGCCAGCAGGGCGGCAGGGGGCAATCAGCCCCAGCATTTT; J: TRBJ1-5; length: 14; D: -; size: -; V: TRBV10-2
CDR3: CASSLKSGTSGSLGTQYF; DNA: TGTGCCAGCAGCTTAAAATCCGGGACTAGCGGGAGTCTGGGTACGCAGTATTTT; J: TRBJ2-3; length: 18; D: TRBD2; size: -; V: TRBV7-2
CDR3: CASSAPPLYPGKGNYGYTF; DNA: TGTGCCAGCAGCGCTCCCCCCCTTTACCCAGGGAAGGGTAACTATGGCTACACCTTC; J: TRBJ1-2; length: 19; D: -; size: -; V: TRBV9
CDR3: CASSLSSNQPQHF; DNA: TGTGCCAGCAGTTTGAGTAGCAATCAGCCCCAGCATTTT; J: TRBJ1-5; length: 13; D: -; size: few; V: TRBV6-5
CDR3: CSAQGRTEAFF; DNA: TGCAGTGCCCAGGGTCGCACTGAAGCTTTCTTT; J: TRBJ1-1; length: 11; D: -; size: -; V: TRBV20-1
CDR3: CASSTRGLGTEAFF; DNA: TGTGCCAGCAGTACCAGGGGGCTGGGCACTGAAGCTTTCTTT; J: TRBJ1-1; length: 14; D: TRBD1; size: -; V: TRBV28
CDR3: CASSPESGNSPLHF; DNA: TGTGCCAGCTCCCCCGAGTCGGGAAATTCACCCCTCCACTTT; J: TRBJ1-6; length: 14; D: -; size: -; V: TRBV18
CDR3: CAKMRTGDLSGANVLTF; DNA: TGTGCCAAAATGAGGACAGGGGACCTATCTGGGGCCAACGTCCTGACTTTC; J: TRBJ2-6; length: 17; D: TRBD1; size: few; V: TRBV28
CDR3: CASSASGEKQFF; DNA: TGTGCCAGCAGTGCCTCGGGGGAGAAGCAGTTCTTC; J: TRBJ2-1; length: 12; D: -; size: -; V: TRBV12-3/TRBV12-4
CDR3: CASSYALGRSVYEQYF; DNA: TGTGCCAGCAGTTACGCGTTGGGCAGGTCAGTCTACGAGCAGTACTTC; J: TRBJ2-7; length: 16; D: -; size: once; V: TRBV6-5
CDR3: CATSRDKGGQPQHF; DNA: TGTGCCACCAGCAGGGACAAGGGTGGGCAGCCCCAGCATTTT; J: TRBJ1-5; length: 14; D: -; size: -; V: TRBV15
CDR3: CASSFGTSGGTNTGELFF; DNA: TGTGCCAGCAGCTTCGGGACTAGCGGGGGGACGAACACCGGGGAGCTGTTTTTT; J: TRBJ2-2; length: 18; D: TRBD2; size: -; V: TRBV5-6
CDR3: CASTGGIGNTEAFF; DNA: TGTGCCAGCACTGGGGGCATAGGGAACACTGAAGCTTTCTTT; J: TRBJ1-1; length: 14; D: -; size: -; V: TRBV3-1/TRBV3-2
CDR3: CASSQDRVNEQFF; DNA: TGCGCCAGCAGCCAAGATCGCGTCAATGAGCAGTTCTTC; J: TRBJ2-1; length: 13; D: -; size: -; V: TRBV4-1
CDR3: CASSPGTSSYEQYF; DNA: TGTGCCAGCAGCCCAGGGACTAGCTCCTACGAGCAGTACTTC; J: TRBJ2-7; length: 14; D: TRBD2; size: few; V: TRBV7-9
CDR3: CASSWDRADNQPQHF; DNA: TGTGCCAGCAGTTGGGACAGGGCCGACAATCAGCCCCAGCATTTT; J: TRBJ1-5; length: 15; D: TRBD1; size: -; V: TRBV2
CDR3: CASSTAPTEAFF; DNA: TGTGCCAGCAGCACTGCCCCCACTGAAGCTTTCTTT; J: TRBJ1-1; length: 12; D: -; size: -; V: TRBV5-4
CDR3: CASSLKPGQGVWGGYTF; DNA: TGTGCCAGCAGTCTAAAACCGGGACAGGGGGTCTGGGGAGGCTACACCTTC; J: TRBJ1-2; length: 17; D: TRBD1; size: -; V: TRBV27
CDR3: CASSLTGSMDYTF; DNA: TGTGCCAGCAGTTTAACAGGTTCTATGGACTACACCTTC; J: TRBJ1-2; length: 13; D: -; size: -; V: TRBV27
CDR3: CASSEQAISSYNSPLHF; DNA: TGTGCCAGCAGCGAACAAGCGATTAGCTCCTATAATTCACCCCTCCACTTT; J: TRBJ1-6; length: 17; D: -; size: once; V: TRBV7-3
CDR3: CASSTPGQGYSPYNEQFF; DNA: TGTGCCAGCTCAACCCCGGGACAGGGGTATTCGCCCTACAATGAGCAGTTCTTC; J: TRBJ2-1; length: 18; D: TRBD1; size: -; V: TRBV18
CDR3: CASSRRQGVYSGNTIYF; DNA: TGCGCCAGCAGCAGAAGACAGGGGGTTTACTCTGGAAACACCATATATTTT; J: TRBJ1-3; length: 17; D: TRBD1; size: -; V: TRBV4-1
CDR3: CASSPKSDMPSGANVLTF; DNA: TGTGCCAGCAGCCCCAAGTCCGACATGCCTTCTGGGGCCAACGTCCTGACTTTC; J: TRBJ2-6; length: 18; D: -; size: -; V: TRBV3-1/TRBV3-2
CDR3: CASSRDRDQPQHF; DNA: TGTGCCAGTAGTCGGGACAGGGACCAGCCCCAGCATTTT; J: TRBJ1-5; length: 13; D: TRBD1; size: once; V: TRBV19
CDR3: CATSTSRGLTYEQYF; DNA: TGTGCCACCAGTACGTCGCGGGGGCTCACCTACGAGCAGTACTTC; J: TRBJ2-7; length: 15; D: -; size: -; V: TRBV24-1
CDR3: CASSRSVGSLGGTEAFF; DNA: TGTGCCAGCTCAAGGTCAGTCGGCAGTCTGGGCGGGACTGAAGCTTTCTTT; J: TRBJ1-1; length: 17; D: -; size: -; V: TRBV18
CDR3: CASSSTNTGYYGYTF; DNA: TGTGCCAGCAGTTCTACTAATACAGGATACTATGGCTACACCTTC; J: TRBJ1-2; length: 15; D: -; size: -; V: TRBV27
CDR3: CASSFGGRYEKLFF; DNA: TGCGCCAGCAGCTTTGGGGGCCGGTATGAAAAACTGTTTTTT; J: TRBJ1-4; length: 14; D: -; size: -; V: TRBV5-1
CDR3: CASSESSFFAANTEAFF; DNA: TGTGCCAGCAGTGAATCTAGTTTTTTTGCCGCGAACACTGAAGCTTTCTTT; J: TRBJ1-1; length: 17; D: -; size: -; V: TRBV6-1
CDR3: CASSPPKTGSTEAFF; DNA: TGTGCCAGCAGCCCTCCTAAGACAGGAAGCACTGAAGCTTTCTTT; J: TRBJ1-1; length: 15; D: -; size: -; V: TRBV3-1/TRBV3-2
CDR3: CASSQRTGTQETQYF; DNA: TGTGCCAGCAGCCAACGGACAGGAACCCAAGAGACCCAGTACTTC; J: TRBJ2-5; length: 15; D: TRBD1; size: -; V: TRBV11-2
CDR3: CASSDLGRGPATNEKLFF; DNA: TGTGCCAGCAGTGATCTCGGGAGGGGGCCAGCAACTAATGAAAAACTGTTTTTT; J: TRBJ1-4; length: 18; D: TRBD1; size: -; V: TRBV25-1
CDR3: CASSSGQYSNQPQHF; DNA: TGTGCCAGCAGTTCGGGACAGTATAGCAATCAGCCCCAGCATTTT; J: TRBJ1-5; length: 15; D: TRBD1; size: -; V: TRBV6-5
CDR3: CASSQDTGPGNTIYF; DNA: TGTGCCAGCTCTCAAGATACAGGGCCCGGAAACACCATATATTTT; J: TRBJ1-3; length: 15; D: -; size: -; V: TRBV18
CDR3: CAWSVGAGLNEQFF; DNA: TGTGCCTGGAGTGTAGGGGCGGGACTCAATGAGCAGTTCTTC; J: TRBJ2-1; length: 14; D: -; size: -; V: TRBV30
CDR3: CASSGGNNNEQFF; DNA: TGTGCCAGCAGCGGCGGGAATAACAATGAGCAGTTCTTC; J: TRBJ2-1; length: 13; D: -; size: -; V: TRBV11-2
CDR3: CATSRLAGHEQYF; DNA: TGTGCCACCAGTAGACTAGCGGGCCACGAGCAGTACTTC; J: TRBJ2-7; length: 13; D: TRBD2; size: -; V: TRBV24-1
CDR3: CASSSDRLNSPLHF; DNA: TGTGCCAGCAGCTCGGACAGGCTTAATTCACCCCTCCACTTT; J: TRBJ1-6; length: 14; D: TRBD1; size: few; V: TRBV5-8
CDR3: CASSLLHGTLNTEAFF; DNA: TGTGCCAGCAGCTTATTACACGGGACATTAAACACTGAAGCTTTCTTT; J: TRBJ1-1; length: 16; D: -; size: -; V: TRBV7-2